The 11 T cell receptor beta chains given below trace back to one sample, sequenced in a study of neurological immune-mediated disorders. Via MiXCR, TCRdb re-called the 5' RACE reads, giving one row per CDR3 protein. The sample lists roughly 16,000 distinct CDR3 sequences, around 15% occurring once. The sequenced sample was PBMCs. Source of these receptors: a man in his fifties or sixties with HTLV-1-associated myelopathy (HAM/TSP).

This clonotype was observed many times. CDR3 bases: TGTGCCAGCAGTTTGTCTGGCCTTGGGGGCCTGAATCAGCCCCAGCATTTT. Its protein product is CASSLSGLGGLNQPQHF. The J gene is TRBJ1-5, the V gene TRBV27, with D maybe TRBD1 (6 bases). With 3 bases removed from V and 4 bases from J, the gap between germline ends came to 19 bases. The CDR3 totals 17 residues. From germline, CDR1 is MNHEY and CDR2 SMNVEV (reference sequence).

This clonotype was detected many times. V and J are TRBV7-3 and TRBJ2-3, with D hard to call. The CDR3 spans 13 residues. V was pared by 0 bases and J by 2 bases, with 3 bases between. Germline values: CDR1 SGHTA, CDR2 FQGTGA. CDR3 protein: CASSLTNTDTQYF. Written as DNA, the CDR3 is TGTGCCAGCAGCTTAACTAACACAGATACGCAGTATTTT.

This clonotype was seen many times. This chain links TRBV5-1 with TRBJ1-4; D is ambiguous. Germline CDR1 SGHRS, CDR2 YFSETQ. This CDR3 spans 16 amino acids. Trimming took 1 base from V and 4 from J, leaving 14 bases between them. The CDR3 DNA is TGCGCCAGCAGCTTGTTAGGGCACGTAGGTAATGAAAAACTGTTTTTT. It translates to CASSLLGHVGNEKLFF.

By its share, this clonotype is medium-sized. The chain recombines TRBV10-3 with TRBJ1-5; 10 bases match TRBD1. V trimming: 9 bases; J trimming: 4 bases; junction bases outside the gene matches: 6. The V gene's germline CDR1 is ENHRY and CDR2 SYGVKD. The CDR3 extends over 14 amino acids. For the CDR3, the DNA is TGTGCCATTGGACAGGGGGGAAATAATCAGCCCCAGCATTTT. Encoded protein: CAIGQGGNNQPQHF.

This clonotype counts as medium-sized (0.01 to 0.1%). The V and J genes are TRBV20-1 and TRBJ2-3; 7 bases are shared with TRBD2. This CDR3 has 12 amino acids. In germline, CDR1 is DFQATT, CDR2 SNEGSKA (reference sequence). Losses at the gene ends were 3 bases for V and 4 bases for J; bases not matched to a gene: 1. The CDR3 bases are TGCAGTGCTAGCGGACTAGCAGATACGCAGTATTTT. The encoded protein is CSASGLADTQYF.

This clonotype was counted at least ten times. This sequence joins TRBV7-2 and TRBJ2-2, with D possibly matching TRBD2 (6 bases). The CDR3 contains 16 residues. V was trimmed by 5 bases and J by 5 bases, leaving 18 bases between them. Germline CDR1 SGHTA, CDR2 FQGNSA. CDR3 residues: CASSRRRDSLTGELFF. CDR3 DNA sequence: TGTGCCAGCAGCCGCCGCCGGGACTCATTGACCGGGGAGCTGTTTTTT.

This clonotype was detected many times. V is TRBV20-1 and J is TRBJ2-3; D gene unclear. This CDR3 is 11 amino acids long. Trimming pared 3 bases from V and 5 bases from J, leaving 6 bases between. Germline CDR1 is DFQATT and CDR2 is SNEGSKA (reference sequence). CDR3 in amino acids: CSASHRDTQYF. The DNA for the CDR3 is TGCAGTGCTAGCCACAGAGATACGCAGTATTTT.

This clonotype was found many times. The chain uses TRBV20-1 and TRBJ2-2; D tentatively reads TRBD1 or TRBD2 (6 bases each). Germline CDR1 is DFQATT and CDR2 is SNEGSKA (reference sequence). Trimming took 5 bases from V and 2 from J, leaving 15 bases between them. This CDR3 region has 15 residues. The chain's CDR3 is CSARTRGRNTGELFF. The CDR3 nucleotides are TGCAGTGCTCGCACCCGGGGGCGAAACACCGGGGAGCTGTTTTTT.

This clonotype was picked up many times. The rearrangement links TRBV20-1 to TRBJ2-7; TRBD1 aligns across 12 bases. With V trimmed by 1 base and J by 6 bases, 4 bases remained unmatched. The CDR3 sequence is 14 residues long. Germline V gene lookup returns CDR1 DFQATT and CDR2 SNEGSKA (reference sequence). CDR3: CSARGDRGQGEQYF. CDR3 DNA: TGCAGTGCTAGAGGGGACAGGGGGCAAGGCGAGCAGTACTTC.

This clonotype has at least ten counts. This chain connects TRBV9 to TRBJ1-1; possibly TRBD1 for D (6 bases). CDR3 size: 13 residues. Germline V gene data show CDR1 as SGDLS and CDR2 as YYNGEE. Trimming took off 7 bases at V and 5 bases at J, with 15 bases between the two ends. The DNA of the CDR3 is TGTGCCAGCTCCCAGGGGAGGGGTACTGAAGCTTTCTTT. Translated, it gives CASSQGRGTEAFF. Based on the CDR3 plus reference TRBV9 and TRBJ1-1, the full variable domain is DSGVTQTPKHLITATGQRVTLRCSPRSGDLSVYWYQQSLDQGLQFLIQYYNGEERAKGNILERFSAQQFPDLHSELNLSSLELGDSALYFCASSQGRGTEAFFGQGTRLTVV.

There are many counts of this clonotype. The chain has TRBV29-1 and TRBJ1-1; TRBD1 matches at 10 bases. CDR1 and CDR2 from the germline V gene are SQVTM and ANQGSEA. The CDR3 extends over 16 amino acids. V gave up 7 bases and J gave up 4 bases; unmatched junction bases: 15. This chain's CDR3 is CSADTGTGVWSTEAFF. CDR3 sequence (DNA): TGCAGCGCTGACACCGGGACAGGGGTGTGGAGCACTGAAGCTTTCTTT.